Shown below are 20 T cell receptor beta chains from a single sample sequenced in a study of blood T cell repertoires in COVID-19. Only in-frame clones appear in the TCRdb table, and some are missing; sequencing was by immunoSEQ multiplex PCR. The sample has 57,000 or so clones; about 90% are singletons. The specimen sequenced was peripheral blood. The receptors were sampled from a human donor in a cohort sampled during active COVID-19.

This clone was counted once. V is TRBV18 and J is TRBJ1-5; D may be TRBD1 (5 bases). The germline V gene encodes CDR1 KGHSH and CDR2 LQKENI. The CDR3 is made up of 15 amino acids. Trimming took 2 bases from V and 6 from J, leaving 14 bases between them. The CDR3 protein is CASSPGPNQGQPQHF. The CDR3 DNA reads TGTGCCAGCTCACCAGGTCCCAACCAGGGTCAGCCCCAGCATTTT.

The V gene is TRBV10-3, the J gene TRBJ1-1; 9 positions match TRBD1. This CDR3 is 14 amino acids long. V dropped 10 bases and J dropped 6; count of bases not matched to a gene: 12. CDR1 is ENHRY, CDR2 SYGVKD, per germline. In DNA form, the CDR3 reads TGTGCCACCTCCGGGACAGGGTCGGTAGCTGAAGCTTTCTTT. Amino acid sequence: CATSGTGSVAEAFF.

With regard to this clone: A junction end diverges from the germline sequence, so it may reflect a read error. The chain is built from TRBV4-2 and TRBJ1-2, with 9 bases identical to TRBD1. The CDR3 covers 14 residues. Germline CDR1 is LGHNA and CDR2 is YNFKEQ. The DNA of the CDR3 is TGTGCCAGCAGCCAAGAGGTTGGACAGGGGAAGGCCTACTTC. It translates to CASSQEVGQGKAYF.

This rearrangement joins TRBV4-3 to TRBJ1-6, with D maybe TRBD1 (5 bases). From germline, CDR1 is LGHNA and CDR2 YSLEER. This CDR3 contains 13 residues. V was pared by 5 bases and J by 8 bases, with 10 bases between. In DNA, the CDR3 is TGCGCCAGCAGCAGGGGAATGGATTCACCCCTCCACTTT. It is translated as CASSRGMDSPLHF.

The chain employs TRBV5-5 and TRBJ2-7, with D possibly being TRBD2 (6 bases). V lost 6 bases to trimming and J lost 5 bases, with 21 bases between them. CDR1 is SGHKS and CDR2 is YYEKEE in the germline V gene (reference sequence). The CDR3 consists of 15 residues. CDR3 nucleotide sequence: TGTGCCAGCACCCAGGGCGGTGGAGGGTTGGACGAGCAGTACTTC. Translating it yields CASTQGGGGLDEQYF. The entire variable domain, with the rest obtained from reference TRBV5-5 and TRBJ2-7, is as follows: DAGVTQSPTHLIKTRGQQVTLRCSPISGHKSVSWYQQVLGQGPQFIFQYYEKEERGRGNFPDRFSARQFPNYSSELNVNALLLGDSALYLCASTQGGGGLDEQYFGPGTRLTVT.

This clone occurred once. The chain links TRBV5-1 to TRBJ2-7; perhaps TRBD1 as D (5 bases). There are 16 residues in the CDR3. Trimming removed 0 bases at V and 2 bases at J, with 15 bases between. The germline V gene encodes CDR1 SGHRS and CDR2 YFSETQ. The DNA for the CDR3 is TGCGCCAGCAGCTTGGGTATTGACAGTCCCACCTACGAGCAGTACTTC. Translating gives CASSLGIDSPTYEQYF.

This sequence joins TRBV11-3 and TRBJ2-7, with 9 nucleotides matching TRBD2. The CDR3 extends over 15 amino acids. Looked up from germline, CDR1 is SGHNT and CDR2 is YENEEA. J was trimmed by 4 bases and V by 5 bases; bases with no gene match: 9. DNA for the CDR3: TGTGCCAGCAGCGCACGGAGGACTAGCGCATACGAGCAGTACTTC. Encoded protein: CASSARRTSAYEQYF. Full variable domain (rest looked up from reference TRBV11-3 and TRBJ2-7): EAGVVQSPRYKIIEKKQPVAFWCNPISGHNTLYWYLQNLGQGPELLIRYENEEAVDDSQLPKDRFSAERLKGVDSTLKIQPAELGDSAVYLCASSARRTSAYEQYFGPGTRLTVT.

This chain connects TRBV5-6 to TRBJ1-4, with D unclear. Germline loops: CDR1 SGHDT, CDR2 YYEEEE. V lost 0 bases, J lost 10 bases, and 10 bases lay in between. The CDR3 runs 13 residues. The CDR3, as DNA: TGTGCCAGCAGCTTGGGTTCCGAGGGAAAACTGTTTTTT. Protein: CASSLGSEGKLFF.

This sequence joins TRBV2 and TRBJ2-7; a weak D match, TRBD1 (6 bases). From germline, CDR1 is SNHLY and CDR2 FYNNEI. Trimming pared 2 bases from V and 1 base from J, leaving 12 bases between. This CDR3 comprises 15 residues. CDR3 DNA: TGTGCCAGCAGTGAACTGACAGGATGGTCCTACGAGCAGTACTTC. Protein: CASSELTGWSYEQYF.

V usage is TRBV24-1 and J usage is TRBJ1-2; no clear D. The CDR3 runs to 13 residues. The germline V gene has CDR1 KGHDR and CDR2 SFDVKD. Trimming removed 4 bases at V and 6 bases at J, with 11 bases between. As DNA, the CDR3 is TGTGCCACCAGTGACCCAAACGGGAATGGCTACACCTTC. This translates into CATSDPNGNGYTF.

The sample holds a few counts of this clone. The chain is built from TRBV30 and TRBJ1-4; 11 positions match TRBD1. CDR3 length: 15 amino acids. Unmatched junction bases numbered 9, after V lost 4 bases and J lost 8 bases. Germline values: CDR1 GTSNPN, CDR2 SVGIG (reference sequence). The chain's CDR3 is CAWTNSGQGGEKLFF. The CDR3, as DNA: TGTGCCTGGACGAATTCGGGACAGGGGGGGGAAAAACTGTTTTTT.

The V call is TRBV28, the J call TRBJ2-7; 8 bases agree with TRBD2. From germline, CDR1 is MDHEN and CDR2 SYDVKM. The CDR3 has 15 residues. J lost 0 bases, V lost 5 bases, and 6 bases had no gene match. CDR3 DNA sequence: TGTGCCAGCAGTCCCGCTAGCGGGCGCTCCTACGAGCAGTACTTC. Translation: CASSPASGRSYEQYF.

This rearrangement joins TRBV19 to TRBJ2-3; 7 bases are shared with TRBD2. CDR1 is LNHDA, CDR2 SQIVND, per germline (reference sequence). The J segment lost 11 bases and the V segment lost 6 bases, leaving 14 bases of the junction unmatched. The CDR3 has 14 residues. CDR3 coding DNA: TGTGCCAGTAGCCCTACCGGGACTACCATAGGGCAGTATTTT. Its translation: CASSPTGTTIGQYF.

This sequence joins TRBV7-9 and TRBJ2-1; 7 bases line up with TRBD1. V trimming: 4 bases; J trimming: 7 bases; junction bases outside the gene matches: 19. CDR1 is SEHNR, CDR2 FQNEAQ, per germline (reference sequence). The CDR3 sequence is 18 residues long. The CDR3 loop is CASSSGRDSRLGGNEQFF. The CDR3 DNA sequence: TGTGCCAGCAGCTCAGGTCGGGACAGCCGGCTTGGTGGGAATGAGCAGTTCTTC.

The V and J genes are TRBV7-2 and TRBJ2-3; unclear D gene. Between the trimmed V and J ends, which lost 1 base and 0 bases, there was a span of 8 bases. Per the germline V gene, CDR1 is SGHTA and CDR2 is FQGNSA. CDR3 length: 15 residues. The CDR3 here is CASSLELVSTDTQYF. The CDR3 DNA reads TGTGCCAGCAGCTTAGAACTGGTTAGCACAGATACGCAGTATTTT. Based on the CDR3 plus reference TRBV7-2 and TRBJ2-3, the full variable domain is GAGVSQSPSNKVTEKGKDVELRCDPISGHTALYWYRQSLGQGLEFLIYFQGNSAPDKSGLPSDRFSAERTGGSVSTLTIQRTQQEDSAVYLCASSLELVSTDTQYFGPGTRLTVL.

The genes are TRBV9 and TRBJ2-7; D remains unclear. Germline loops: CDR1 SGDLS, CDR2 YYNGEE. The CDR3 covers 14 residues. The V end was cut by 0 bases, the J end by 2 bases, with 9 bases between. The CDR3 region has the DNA TGTGCCAGCAGCGTAGGGGTCGGAGCCTACGAGCAGTACTTC. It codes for CASSVGVGAYEQYF. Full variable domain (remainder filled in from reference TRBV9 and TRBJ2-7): DSGVTQTPKHLITATGQRVTLRCSPRSGDLSVYWYQQSLDQGLQFLIQYYNGEERAKGNILERFSAQQFPDLHSELNLSSLELGDSALYFCASSVGVGAYEQYFGPGTRLTVT.

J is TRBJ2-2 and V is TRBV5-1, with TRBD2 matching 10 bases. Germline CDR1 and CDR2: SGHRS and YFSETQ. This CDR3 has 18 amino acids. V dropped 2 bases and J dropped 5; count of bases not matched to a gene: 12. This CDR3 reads CASSFYEAGGPGTGELFF. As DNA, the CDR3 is TGCGCCAGCAGCTTCTACGAAGCGGGAGGGCCGGGGACCGGGGAGCTGTTTTTT. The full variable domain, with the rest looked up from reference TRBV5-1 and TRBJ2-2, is KAGVTQTPRYLIKTRGQQVTLSCSPISGHRSVSWYQQTPGQGLQFLFEYFSETQRNKGNFPGRFSGRQFSNSRSEMNVSTLELGDSALYLCASSFYEAGGPGTGELFFGEGSRLTVL.

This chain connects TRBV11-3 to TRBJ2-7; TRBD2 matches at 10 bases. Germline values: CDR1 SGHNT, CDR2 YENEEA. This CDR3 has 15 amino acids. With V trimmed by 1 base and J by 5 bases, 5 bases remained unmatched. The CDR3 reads CASSLGTSGTDEQYF. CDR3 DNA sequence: TGTGCCAGCAGCTTAGGGACTAGCGGAACCGACGAGCAGTACTTC.

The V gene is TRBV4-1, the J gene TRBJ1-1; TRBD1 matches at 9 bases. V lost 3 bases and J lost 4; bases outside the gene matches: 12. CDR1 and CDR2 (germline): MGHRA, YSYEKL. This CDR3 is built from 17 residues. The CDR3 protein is CASSQRQGDRAGTEAFF. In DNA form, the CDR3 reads TGCGCCAGCAGCCAGAGACAGGGGGATAGGGCGGGCACTGAAGCTTTCTTT.

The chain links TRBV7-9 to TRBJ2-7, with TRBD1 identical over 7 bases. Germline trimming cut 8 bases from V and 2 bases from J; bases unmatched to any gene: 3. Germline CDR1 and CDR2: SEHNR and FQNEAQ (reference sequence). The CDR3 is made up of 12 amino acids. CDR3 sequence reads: CASSGQTYEQYF. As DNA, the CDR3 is TGTGCCAGCTCGGGACAGACCTACGAGCAGTACTTC.